The 24 T cell receptor beta chains presented below share a single source sample, sequenced in a study of T-cell memory formation after mild COVID-19. MiXCR, applied by TCRdb to the 5' RACE reads, yields one record per CDR3 protein. The table has roughly 110,000 distinct CDR3 sequences, around 12% seen once. Source material: PBMCs or a T cell subset sorted from them (not recorded which). The origin of the receptors is an adult woman who had mild COVID-19 (a few samples of this study predate the infection). Cell type and time point are not known.

This clonotype has ten or more counts. The V call is TRBV6-5, the J call TRBJ1-3; D is uncertain. Germline CDR1 and CDR2: MNHEY and SVGAGI. This CDR3 is built from 14 residues. Trimming stripped 6 bases from V and 0 bases from J, with 9 bases between. The CDR3 DNA reads as TGTGCCAGCAGCCAAACCAGCTCTGGAAACACCATATATTTT. This gives the protein CASSQTSSGNTIYF.

The chain uses TRBV7-8 and TRBJ1-2; 7 bases fit TRBD1. V was clipped by 2 bases and J by 6 bases; unmatched bases: 6. This CDR3 has 14 amino acids. Germline V gene sequence: CDR1 SGHVS, CDR2 FQNEAQ. CDR3 loop: CASSLWGQLNGYTF. As DNA, the CDR3 is TGTGCCAGCAGCTTATGGGGACAGTTGAATGGCTACACCTTC.

V is TRBV12-3 or TRBV12-4 and J is TRBJ2-3, with 14 bases lining up with TRBD2. This CDR3 has 15 residues. V shed 6 bases and J 3 bases; nucleotides not matched to a gene: 2. The CDR3 protein is CASSGTSGRTDTQYF. The CDR3 DNA reads TGTGCCAGCAGCGGGACTAGCGGGAGAACAGATACGCAGTATTTT.

This clonotype was recorded a few times. The chain joins TRBV20-1 to TRBJ2-1, with no clear D. V gave up 5 bases and J gave up 1 base, with 27 bases separating them. The CDR3 has 19 amino acids. Germline assignment: CDR1 DFQATT and CDR2 SNEGSKA (reference sequence). The CDR3 DNA sequence: TGCAGTGCTCCACCCGGTGGGCTACCCTTCCTAAGGTCCTACAATGAGCAGTTCTTC. This sequence encodes CSAPPGGLPFLRSYNEQFF.

The DNA of the CDR3 is TGTGCCAGCAGCTGGTCCTCTTTGCGGGGGGAGACAGATACGCAGTATTTT. Translated, it gives CASSWSSLRGETDTQYF. V and J are TRBV11-2 and TRBJ2-3, with 8 bases lining up with TRBD2. V lost 4 bases to trimming and J lost 3 bases; unmatched junction nucleotides: 12. Germline assignment: CDR1 SGHAT and CDR2 FQNNGV. This CDR3 region has 17 residues.

This clonotype was seen ten or more times. The rearrangement joins TRBV4-1 to TRBJ2-7, with TRBD2 matching 7 bases. In germline, CDR1 is MGHRA, CDR2 YSYEKL. The junction had 6 bases not matched to a gene; V was cut back by 3 bases and J by 1 base. CDR3 length: 15 amino acids. The CDR3, as DNA: TGCGCCAGCAGCCAGATAATGGGGGGGTCCTACGAGCAGTACTTC. Its protein is CASSQIMGGSYEQYF.

This sequence joins TRBV3-1 and TRBJ2-3; weak D call: TRBD2 (5 bases). V lost 0 bases, J lost 3 bases, and 13 bases lay in between. The CDR3 sequence is 16 residues long. Germline CDR1 LGHDT, CDR2 YNNKEL (reference sequence). This CDR3 reads CASSQEGSVLTDTQYF. In nucleotides, the CDR3 is TGTGCCAGCAGCCAAGAGGGTAGCGTGCTAACAGATACGCAGTATTTT.

V and J are TRBV9 and TRBJ2-7; TRBD2 aligns across 9 bases. CDR3 length: 13 residues. With V trimmed by 4 bases and J by 7 bases, 6 bases remained unmatched. Per the germline V gene, CDR1 is SGDLS and CDR2 is YYNGEE. In DNA, the CDR3 is TGTGCCAGCAGCCCCGGGACTAGCTGGGAGCAGTACTTC. Protein: CASSPGTSWEQYF.

This chain links TRBV6-2 or TRBV6-3 with TRBJ2-6; maybe TRBD2 (5 bases). The germline V and J ends were trimmed by 4 bases and 0 bases, with 7 bases remaining between them. The CDR3 is made up of 15 amino acids. The germline gives CDR1 MNHEY, CDR2 SVGEGT. CDR3: CASSLEDSGANVLTF. The CDR3 DNA follows: TGTGCCAGCAGTTTGGAGGACTCTGGGGCCAACGTCCTGACTTTC.

This clonotype turned up a few times. V gene TRBV5-6 combines with J gene TRBJ2-1; no reliable D call. This CDR3 comprises 12 residues. Between the trimmed V and J ends, which lost 0 bases and 7 bases, there was a span of 5 bases. CDR1 is SGHDT and CDR2 is YYEEEE in the germline V gene. CDR3 amino acids: CASSLVENEQFF. In DNA, the CDR3 is TGTGCCAGCAGCTTGGTTGAAAATGAGCAGTTCTTC.

The CDR3 sequence is CSASRRSTDTQYF. In DNA, the CDR3 is TGCAGTGCCAGTCGGAGAAGCACAGATACGCAGTATTTT. This rearrangement joins TRBV20-1 to TRBJ2-3; no clear D. The germline V and J ends were trimmed by 6 bases and 0 bases, with 10 bases remaining between them. The CDR3 runs to 13 residues. CDR1 is DFQATT, CDR2 SNEGSKA, per germline (reference sequence).

This rearrangement joins TRBV5-6 to TRBJ1-1, with D tentatively TRBD1 (5 bases). The germline V gene has CDR1 SGHDT and CDR2 YYEEEE. Trimming cost V 1 base and J 4 bases, with 17 bases left between them. CDR3 length: 16 residues. CDR3 loop: CASSLSQAGPGTEAFF. The CDR3 DNA reads TGTGCCAGCAGCTTGAGTCAGGCAGGGCCAGGCACTGAAGCTTTCTTT.

The sample holds many counts of this clonotype. V usage is TRBV10-3 and J usage is TRBJ2-1, with 7 bases matching TRBD2. The V and J ends lost 4 bases and 9 bases, in that order; junction bases with no gene match: 15. Germline assignment: CDR1 ENHRY and CDR2 SYGVKD. The length of the CDR3 is 16 residues. The CDR3 DNA is TGTGCCATCAGTGTACCTGGGGCGGGAGATGGGATTGAGCAGTTCTTC. Its translation is CAISVPGAGDGIEQFF.

This clonotype showed up just a few times. The rearrangement uses TRBV20-1 and TRBJ2-2; 10 nucleotides line up with TRBD2. The V gene end was trimmed by 6 bases and the J gene end by 6 bases; junction bases not matched to a gene: 10. Germline assignment: CDR1 DFQATT and CDR2 SNEGSKA (reference sequence). The CDR3 extends over 15 amino acids. The CDR3: CSARGLAGAAGELFF. Here the CDR3 DNA reads TGCAGTGCACGGGGGCTAGCGGGAGCGGCCGGGGAGCTGTTTTTT.

This clonotype has just a few counts. This sequence joins TRBV12-3 or TRBV12-4 and TRBJ2-7; 10 bases are shared with TRBD2. The junction had 10 bases not matched to a gene; V was cut back by 5 bases and J by 6 bases. CDR3 length equals 15 residues. The CDR3 protein is CASSQSGGAPLEQYF. In DNA, the CDR3 is TGTGCCAGCAGTCAGAGCGGGGGGGCTCCTCTCGAGCAGTACTTC.

This clonotype appeared a few times. J is TRBJ2-1 and V is TRBV10-3, with 9 positions matching TRBD2. There are 18 residues in the CDR3. The trim removed 0 bases at V and 8 bases at J, leaving 14 bases unmatched. In germline, CDR1 is ENHRY, CDR2 SYGVKD. CDR3 residues: CAISESGVAGALGDEQFF. CDR3 DNA sequence: TGTGCCATCAGTGAGTCGGGGGTAGCGGGGGCCCTCGGCGATGAGCAGTTCTTC.

A few counts support this clonotype. CDR3 sequence reads: CASSLSSSVLPYEQYF. CDR3 DNA: TGTGCCAGCAGTTTATCGAGTTCGGTCTTACCCTACGAGCAGTACTTC. This chain joins TRBV12-3 or TRBV12-4 and TRBJ2-7; D not certain. This CDR3 has 16 amino acids. Trimming left V 2 bases short and J 2 bases short, with 16 bases between.

This clonotype was picked up a small number of times. This chain uses TRBV12-5 with TRBJ2-7, with TRBD1 matching 7 bases. The J segment lost 3 bases and the V segment lost 0 bases, leaving 11 bases of the junction unmatched. CDR1 and CDR2 (germline): LGHNT, FRNRAP. The CDR3 extends over 17 amino acids. For the CDR3, the DNA is TGTGCTAGTGGTTTGGTCCCCCGGGACAGTATACGCTACGAGCAGTACTTC. Amino acid sequence: CASGLVPRDSIRYEQYF. The variable domain in full, completed from reference TRBV12-5 and TRBJ2-7, reads DARVTQTPRHKVTEMGQEVTMRCQPILGHNTVFWYRQTMMQGLELLAYFRNRAPLDDSGMPKDRFSAEMPDATLATLKIQPSEPRDSAVYFCASGLVPRDSIRYEQYFGPGTRLTVT.

V is TRBV27 and J is TRBJ2-7, with a tentative D call TRBD1 (6 bases). V gave up 0 bases and J gave up 4 bases, with 10 bases separating them. CDR1 is MNHEY and CDR2 is SMNVEV in the germline V gene (reference sequence). The CDR3 runs 14 residues. The CDR3 region has the DNA TGTGCCAGCAGTTTATCCGGGACATTTTACGAGCAGTACTTC. This gives the protein CASSLSGTFYEQYF.

This clonotype was detected a few times. V usage is TRBV4-1 and J usage is TRBJ2-5; 10 positions agree with TRBD2. From germline, CDR1 is MGHRA and CDR2 YSYEKL. V lost 1 base to trimming and J lost 0 bases; unmatched junction nucleotides: 8. The CDR3 sequence is 18 residues long. The CDR3 protein is CASSQVSVAGGHQETQYF. As DNA, the CDR3 is TGCGCCAGCAGCCAAGTTTCGGTAGCGGGGGGTCACCAAGAGACCCAGTACTTC.

The V call is TRBV5-1, the J call TRBJ1-1, with 11 bases fitting TRBD1. CDR3 size: 17 residues. Looked up from germline, CDR1 is SGHRS and CDR2 is YFSETQ. After removal of 4 bases from V and 3 bases from J, the junction contained 11 bases not matched to a gene. CDR3 nucleotides: TGCGCCAGCAGCCTGTTCCCGGGACAGGGGGTGGACACTGAAGCTTTCTTT. It is translated as CASSLFPGQGVDTEAFF.

The chain combines TRBV11-2 with TRBJ2-3; 7 bases are shared with TRBD2. Germline lookup yields CDR1 SGHAT and CDR2 FQNNGV. Trimming cost V 3 bases and J 6 bases; bases outside gene matches: 12. The CDR3 consists of 16 residues. Written as DNA, the CDR3 is TGTGCCAGCAGCTTTAAGGCGACTAGCAGGCGGGATACGCAGTATTTT. Translation: CASSFKATSRRDTQYF.

This clonotype was counted between two and nine times. V and J are TRBV7-6 and TRBJ2-2; D unclear. The CDR3 extends over 13 amino acids. Germline CDR1 and CDR2: SGHVS and FNYEAQ. Trimming cost V 5 bases and J 6 bases, with 10 bases left between them. This CDR3 is CASSPTWPGELFF. Here the CDR3 DNA reads TGTGCCAGCAGCCCAACCTGGCCCGGGGAGCTGTTTTTT.

The rearrangement links TRBV14 to TRBJ2-7; D is ambiguous. The germline V gene has CDR1 SGHDN and CDR2 FVKESK. Trimming pared 2 bases from V and 4 bases from J, leaving 9 bases between. The CDR3 contains 13 residues. The CDR3 DNA reads as TGTGCCAGCAGCCAACGCAGGTTGTACGAGCAGTACTTC. Amino acid sequence: CASSQRRLYEQYF.